This T cell receptor (beta chain) is from a study of Ad26.COV2.S vaccination and SARS-CoV-2 variants. Study details: By the intramuscular route, Ad26.COV2.S was given once, or twice 56 days apart.

Using immunoSEQ multiplex PCR, the repertoire was profiled, and TCRdb retains in-frame clones only, with some absent. Of 360,000 or so clones in the sample, around nine tenths are singletons; the top ten hold 1.9%. Study-level points and caveats: Similar non-spike TCR breadth was seen in vaccine and placebo recipients.

V lost 4 bases and J lost 0; bases outside the gene matches: 7. CDR1 is SGHNT, CDR2 YYREEE, per germline (reference sequence). This CDR3 is built from 16 residues. This clone showed up just once. Its antigen remains unknown. The treatment here: roughly 18 received Ad26.COV2.S at low or high dose, single or two shots; roughly five received placebo; per-sample allocation not given. Specimen acquisition occurred on day 63 following the initial vaccine or placebo injection. An adult aged 18-55 years in Boston served as the donor. This TCR came from a person aged 18-65 years who received the Ad26.COV2.S COVID-19 vaccine or a placebo. The chain is built from TRBV5-4 and TRBJ2-3, with TRBD2 matching 8 bases. Specimen: peripheral blood, collected in a trial of Ad26.COV2.S vaccine versus placebo. The CDR3 coding sequence is TGTGCCAGCAGCGCGGGGAGCGGGAGAAGCACAGATACGCAGTATTTT. Encoded protein: CASSAGSGRSTDTQYF. Full variable domain (remainder filled in from reference TRBV5-4 and TRBJ2-3): ETGVTQSPTHLIKTRGQQVTLRCSSQSGHNTVSWYQQALGQGPQFIFQYYREEENGRGNFPPRFSGLQFPNYSSELNVNALELDDSALYLCASSAGSGRSTDTQYFGPGTRLTVL.